The rows below give T cell receptor beta chains drawn from one sample of a study of shared clonotypes between healthy human individuals. Profiling relied on immunoSEQ multiplex PCR, and the TCRdb table lists in-frame clones only, not all of them. The repertoire holds around 2,000,000 clones, with roughly 95% as singletons. The sequencing input was naive CD8+ T cells sorted from blood. The receptors stem from a young man in good health. Both conserved end residues are part of each CDR3. D genes are given only for firm matches.

J: TRBJ2-1
V: TRBV27
D: NA
DNA: TGTGCCAGCAGCGCTCGTGGACCACACAATGAGCAGTTCTTC
CDR3: CASSARGPHNEQFF

J: TRBJ2-7
V: TRBV5-1
D: NA
DNA: TGCGCCAGCAGCTTGGAACAGGGTTACGGCGAGCAGTACTTC
CDR3: CASSLEQGYGEQYF

J: TRBJ2-1
V: TRBV6-1
D: NA
DNA: TGTGCCAGCGGTGATGGTTATGAGCAGTTCTTC
CDR3: CASGDGYEQFF

J: TRBJ2-3
V: TRBV7-9
D: TRBD2
DNA: TGTGCCAGCAGCTCCCTCGAGGTGGCTAGCGGGAGGATAGATACGCAGTATTTT
CDR3: CASSSLEVASGRIDTQYF

J: TRBJ2-4
V: TRBV7-9
D: TRBD2
DNA: TGTGCCAGCAGCTGGGGGGGAGAAAACATTCAGTACTTC
CDR3: CASSWGGENIQYF

J: TRBJ2-7
V: TRBV5-6
D: NA
DNA: TGTGCCAGCAGCCGGGCGTACGAGCAGTACTTC
CDR3: CASSRAYEQYF

J: TRBJ2-7
V: TRBV5-1
D: NA
DNA: TGCGCCAGCAGCGTCGACACACCCTACGAGCAGTACTTC
CDR3: CASSVDTPYEQYF

J: TRBJ1-1
V: TRBV6-6
D: NA
DNA: TGTGCCAGCATCCCTACGGGGGGGCTGGTCACTGAAGCTTTCTTT
CDR3: CASIPTGGLVTEAFF

J: TRBJ2-3
V: TRBV11-2
D: TRBD1
DNA: TGTGCCAGCAGCTCCAGGGACAGGGAATTCACAGATACGCAGTATTTT
CDR3: CASSSRDREFTDTQYF

J: TRBJ2-1
V: TRBV9
D: TRBD2
DNA: TGTGCCAGCAGCGTAAATCCGGGACTAGCGGCTGAGCAGTTCTTC
CDR3: CASSVNPGLAAEQFF

J: TRBJ2-7
V: TRBV4-1
D: NA
DNA: TGCGCCAGCAGCCAAAAAGTTTACGGGGCTGCCTACGAGCAGTACTTC
CDR3: CASSQKVYGAAYEQYF

J: TRBJ1-2
V: TRBV29-1
D: TRBD1
DNA: TGCAGCGTGAAGCCGACAGGGGCCACGATGAACTATGGCTACACCTTC
CDR3: CSVKPTGATMNYGYTF

J: TRBJ1-4
V: TRBV19
D: NA
DNA: TGTGCCAGTAGTATTGAAACAACTAATGAAAAACTGTTTTTT
CDR3: CASSIETTNEKLFF

J: TRBJ1-3
V: TRBV27
D: TRBD1
DNA: TGTGCCAGCAGCCCGACAGGGGGCTTCGCTGGAAACACCATATATTTT
CDR3: CASSPTGGFAGNTIYF

J: TRBJ1-2
V: TRBV5-5
D: NA
DNA: TGTGCCAGCAGCTTGGGGGACCGTGGAAGGGAGGTCTACTATGGCTACACCTTC
CDR3: CASSLGDRGREVYYGYTF

J: TRBJ2-2
V: TRBV29-1
D: TRBD2
DNA: TGCAGCGTTGAAGATCCCGGAACTAGCGGGATGTACACCGGGGAGCTGTTTTTT
CDR3: CSVEDPGTSGMYTGELFF

J: TRBJ2-5
V: TRBV19
D: NA
DNA: TGTGCCAGTAGTATTACCAGAGCAGAGACCCAGTACTTC
CDR3: CASSITRAETQYF